The 18 T cell receptor beta chains presented below share a single source sample, sequenced in a study of T cells in localized non-small cell lung cancer. Measured with immunoSEQ multiplex PCR; TCRdb has only the in-frame clones, and not every one. The data hold 45,000 to 55,000 clones, with roughly 80% observed a single time. Sample: peripheral blood, taken before any cancer treatment. The origin of the receptors is a man between 40 and 69 years old with stage I squamous cell lung carcinoma.

This chain links TRBV28 with TRBJ2-7; 9 positions match TRBD1. The ends lost 5 bases at V and 4 bases at J; junction bases unmatched: 6. Germline CDR1 is MDHEN and CDR2 is SYDVKM. This CDR3 has 14 amino acids. The CDR3 bases are TGTGCCAGCAGTGCCGGGACAGGGATGTACGAGCAGTACTTC. Its translation: CASSAGTGMYEQYF.

The rearrangement joins TRBV28 to TRBJ2-3, with D possibly TRBD1 on 5 matching bases. Germline lookup yields CDR1 MDHEN and CDR2 SYDVKM. The V gene lost 7 bases and the J gene lost 6 bases, with 17 bases spanning the gap. CDR3 size: 14 residues. As DNA, the CDR3 is TGTGCCAGCATCTTAGGGGCAGCGAAGGATACGCAGTATTTT. Its translation: CASILGAAKDTQYF.

V gene TRBV5-4 combines with J gene TRBJ2-6, with no clear D. V was clipped by 10 bases and J by 1 base, with 9 bases between them. CDR3 length: 13 amino acids. Per the germline V gene, CDR1 is SGHNT and CDR2 is YYREEE (reference sequence). This chain's CDR3 is CAGKGSGANVLTF. CDR3 DNA sequence: TGTGCCGGTAAGGGATCTGGGGCCAACGTCCTGACTTTC.

The chain recombines TRBV6-6 with TRBJ2-2; D not certain. The CDR3 sequence is 14 residues long. Trimming removed 0 bases at V and 5 bases at J, with 7 bases between. The germline CDR1 and CDR2 sequences are MNHNY and SVGAGI (reference sequence). The CDR3 DNA reads as TGTGCCAGCAGTTACTCGCCGGAGACCGGGGAGCTGTTTTTT. This codes for CASSYSPETGELFF.

The chain employs TRBV2 and TRBJ1-2; TRBD1 aligns across 11 bases. The CDR3 is 14 amino acids. CDR1 and CDR2 from the germline V gene are SNHLY and FYNNEI. The ends lost 8 bases at V and 5 bases at J; junction bases unmatched: 7. CDR3 sequence reads: CASAGQGARYGYTF. CDR3 coding DNA: TGTGCCAGCGCCGGACAGGGGGCAAGGTATGGCTACACCTTC.

The chain recombines TRBV6-5 with TRBJ1-2; D is unresolved. This CDR3 is 10 amino acids long. The V end lost 4 bases, the J end lost 8 bases, and 5 bases lay between the germline ends. Germline CDR1 is MNHEY and CDR2 is SVGAGI. CDR3 sequence (DNA): TGTGCCAGCAGTTCAATGGGCTACACCTTC. Translated: CASSSMGYTF.

The V and J genes are TRBV7-9 and TRBJ2-2; TRBD2 is a possible D gene (6 bases). CDR1 SEHNR and CDR2 FQNEAQ come from the germline V gene (reference sequence). The V end lost 8 bases, the J end lost 7 bases, and 11 bases lay between the germline ends. The CDR3 totals 12 residues. In DNA, the CDR3 is TGTGCCAGCTCCCGGGGGAGCGGGGAGCTGTTTTTT. Translating it yields CASSRGSGELFF.

This clone was seen more than once but under ten times. The chain couples TRBV19 to TRBJ2-7; TRBD1 matches at 7 bases. Germline loops: CDR1 LNHDA, CDR2 SQIVND (reference sequence). Losses at the gene ends were 5 bases for V and 6 bases for J; bases not matched to a gene: 13. This CDR3 comprises 15 residues. The CDR3 DNA is TGTGCCAGTAGTCCTTTCCAGGGGGAAGGAGTCGAGCAGTACTTC. As protein: CASSPFQGEGVEQYF.

V usage is TRBV5-1 and J usage is TRBJ2-3; 9 bases are shared with TRBD1. V gave up 0 bases and J gave up 4 bases; unmatched junction bases: 9. Germline V gene sequence: CDR1 SGHRS, CDR2 YFSETQ. This CDR3 comprises 17 residues. The CDR3 DNA is TGCGCCAGCAGCTTGGGAATGGGACAGGGCATCCCAGATACGCAGTATTTT. It is translated as CASSLGMGQGIPDTQYF.

This clone has a handful of counts. The CDR3 DNA follows: TGTGCCAGCAGCTTAGGTCTGCTAGCGGGGAGCGGAGATACGCAGTATTTT. Translation: CASSLGLLAGSGDTQYF. The gene calls are TRBV7-6 and TRBJ2-3; 9 nucleotides line up with TRBD2. The CDR3 runs to 17 residues. Germline values: CDR1 SGHVS, CDR2 FNYEAQ. V was pared by 1 base and J by 5 bases, with 10 bases of the junction left unmatched.

V and J are TRBV5-6 and TRBJ1-2; weak D call: TRBD1 (6 bases). Germline V CDR1 and CDR2: SGHDT, YYEEEE. The CDR3 is 13 residues long. Trimming shortened V by 6 bases and J by 4 bases, and 13 bases separated the two germline ends. Here the CDR3 DNA reads TGTGCCAGCATGGGGGGCGTCGGCTATGGCTACACCTTC. It codes for CASMGGVGYGYTF.

The rearrangement joins TRBV9 to TRBJ2-7, with D possibly TRBD2 on 5 matching bases. The CDR3 runs to 15 residues. Trimming took off 0 bases at V and 5 bases at J, with 15 bases between the two ends. Germline lookup yields CDR1 SGDLS and CDR2 YYNGEE. The CDR3 protein is CASSVAVGGRDEQYF. In DNA, the CDR3 is TGTGCCAGCAGCGTAGCGGTTGGAGGTAGAGACGAGCAGTACTTC.

The chain is built from TRBV25-1 and TRBJ2-2; D unresolved. Germline CDR1 MGHDK, CDR2 SYGVNS. V was shortened by 4 bases and J by 7 bases, with 7 bases between the two germline ends. This CDR3 contains 12 residues. This chain's CDR3 is CASSGQVGELFF. The CDR3 DNA sequence: TGTGCCAGCAGTGGGCAAGTCGGGGAGCTGTTTTTT.

This chain connects TRBV6-5 to TRBJ1-1; D is possibly TRBD1 (6 bases). The V end was cut by 5 bases, the J end by 8 bases, with 12 bases between. This CDR3 has 12 amino acids. CDR1 and CDR2 from the germline V gene are MNHEY and SVGAGI. The CDR3 nucleotides read TGTGCCAGCAGTCGCCCACAGGGAGAAGCTTTCTTT. Amino acids: CASSRPQGEAFF.

V and J are TRBV7-9 and TRBJ1-2; 10 bases agree with TRBD1. The V gene end was trimmed by 2 bases and the J gene end by 6 bases; junction bases not matched to a gene: 3. This CDR3 comprises 14 residues. In germline, CDR1 is SEHNR, CDR2 FQNEAQ (reference sequence). CDR3 in amino acids: CASSLFGTGDGYTF. In DNA, the CDR3 is TGTGCCAGCAGCTTATTCGGGACAGGGGATGGCTACACCTTC.

This chain links TRBV5-1 with TRBJ2-1, with TRBD2 matching 10 bases. Trimming at V came to 5 bases and at J to 9 bases, leaving 11 bases not matched to a gene. Germline CDR1 and CDR2: SGHRS and YFSETQ. The CDR3 has 15 residues. CDR3 loop: CASRDLAGAEGEQFF. The CDR3 DNA sequence: TGCGCCAGCAGAGATCTAGCGGGGGCCGAGGGTGAGCAGTTCTTC.

The rearrangement joins TRBV14 to TRBJ1-1, with D tentatively TRBD1 (5 bases). Trimming took 5 bases from V and 7 from J, leaving 14 bases between them. This CDR3 is 13 amino acids long. Germline CDR1 and CDR2: SGHDN and FVKESK. CDR3 nucleotides: TGTGCCAGCAGCATCCGGGGCGGGGTTGAAGCTTTCTTT. Translation: CASSIRGGVEAFF.

This rearrangement joins TRBV19 to TRBJ1-5, with D uncertain. V shed 10 bases and J shed 3 bases, with 13 bases lying between them. CDR3 size: 13 residues. The germline CDR1 and CDR2 sequences are LNHDA and SQIVND (reference sequence). The CDR3 coding sequence is TGTGCCACTTCGAAGACCCTCAATCAGCCCCAGCATTTT. Translated: CATSKTLNQPQHF. The entire variable domain, with the rest obtained from reference TRBV19 and TRBJ1-5, is as follows: DGGITQSPKYLFRKEGQNVTLSCEQNLNHDAMYWYRQDPGQGLRLIYYSQIVNDFQKGDIAEGYSVSREKKESFPLTVTSAQKNPTAFYLCATSKTLNQPQHFGDGTRLSIL.